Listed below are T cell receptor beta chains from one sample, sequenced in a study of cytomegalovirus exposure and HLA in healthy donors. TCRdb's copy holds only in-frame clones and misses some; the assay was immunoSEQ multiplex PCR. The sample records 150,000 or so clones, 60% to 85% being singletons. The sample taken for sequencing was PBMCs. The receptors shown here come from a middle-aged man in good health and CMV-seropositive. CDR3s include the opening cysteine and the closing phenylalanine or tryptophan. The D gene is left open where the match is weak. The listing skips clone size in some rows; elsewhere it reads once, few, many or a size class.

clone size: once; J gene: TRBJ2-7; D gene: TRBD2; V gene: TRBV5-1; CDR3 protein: CASSSPRGSGSSYEQYF; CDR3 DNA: TGCGCCAGCAGCTCCCCGAGAGGTAGCGGGAGCTCCTACGAGCAGTACTTC
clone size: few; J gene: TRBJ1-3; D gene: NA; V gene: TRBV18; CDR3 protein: CASSPIVSDRSSGNTIYF; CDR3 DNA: TGTGCCAGCTCACCAATCGTGTCTGACAGGTCCTCTGGAAACACCATATATTTT
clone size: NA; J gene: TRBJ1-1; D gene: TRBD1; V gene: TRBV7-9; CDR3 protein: CASSSTGQGNEAFF; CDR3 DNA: TGTGCCAGCAGCTCCACGGGACAGGGGAATGAAGCTTTCTTT
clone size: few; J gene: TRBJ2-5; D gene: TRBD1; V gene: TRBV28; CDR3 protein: CASSLVRDRGWRETQYF; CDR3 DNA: TGTGCCAGCAGTTTAGTAAGGGACAGGGGATGGCGGGAGACCCAGTACTTC
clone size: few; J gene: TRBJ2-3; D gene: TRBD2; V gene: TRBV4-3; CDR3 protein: CASSQRSGSGSDTQYF; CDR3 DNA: TGCGCCAGCAGCCAACGAAGCGGGAGTGGATCAGATACGCAGTATTTT
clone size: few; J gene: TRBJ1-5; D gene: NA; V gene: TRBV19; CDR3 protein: CASSTQGESNQPQHF; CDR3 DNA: TGTGCCAGTAGTACTCAGGGTGAGAGCAATCAGCCCCAGCATTTT
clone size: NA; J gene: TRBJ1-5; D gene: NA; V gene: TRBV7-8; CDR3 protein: CASSLSTGMEPQHF; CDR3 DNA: TGTGCCAGCAGCTTATCTACGGGAATGGAGCCCCAGCATTTT
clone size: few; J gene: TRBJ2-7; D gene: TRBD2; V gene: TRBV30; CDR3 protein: CAWSREGRSYEQYF; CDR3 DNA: TGTGCCTGGAGTCGGGAGGGCCGGTCCTACGAGCAGTACTTC
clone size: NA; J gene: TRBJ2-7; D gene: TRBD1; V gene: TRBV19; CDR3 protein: CASSLGTGSYEQYF; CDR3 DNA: TGTGCCAGTAGTCTTGGGACAGGATCCTACGAGCAGTACTTC
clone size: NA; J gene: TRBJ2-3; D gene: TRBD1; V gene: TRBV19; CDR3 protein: CASRPDRGGTDTQYF; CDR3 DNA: TGTGCCAGTAGACCAGACAGGGGCGGCACAGATACGCAGTATTTT
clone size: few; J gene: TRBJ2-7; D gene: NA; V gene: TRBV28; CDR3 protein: CASSFSRTAPQEQYF; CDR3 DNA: TGTGCCAGCAGTTTCTCCCGGACAGCCCCTCAGGAGCAGTACTTC
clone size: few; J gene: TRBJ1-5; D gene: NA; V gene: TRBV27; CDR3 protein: CASRWTSNQPQHF; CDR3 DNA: TGTGCCAGCAGGTGGACAAGCAATCAGCCCCAGCATTTT
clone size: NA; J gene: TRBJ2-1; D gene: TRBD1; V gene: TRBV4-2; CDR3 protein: CASSQDIGTGYYNEQFF; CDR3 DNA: TGTGCCAGCAGCCAAGATATAGGGACAGGTTATTACAATGAGCAGTTCTTC
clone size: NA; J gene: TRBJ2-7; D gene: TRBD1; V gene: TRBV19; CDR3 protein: CASRGQGAGEQYF; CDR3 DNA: TGTGCCAGTCGGGGACAGGGGGCTGGCGAGCAGTACTTC
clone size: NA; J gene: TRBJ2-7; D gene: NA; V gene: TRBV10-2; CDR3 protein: CASSGSSAVYEQYF; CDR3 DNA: TGCGCCAGCAGTGGTTCTAGCGCTGTCTACGAGCAGTACTTC
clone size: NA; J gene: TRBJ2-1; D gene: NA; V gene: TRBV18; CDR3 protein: CASSPRDRGSSYNEQFF; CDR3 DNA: TGTGCCAGCTCACCACGGGATCGGGGAAGCTCCTACAATGAGCAGTTCTTC
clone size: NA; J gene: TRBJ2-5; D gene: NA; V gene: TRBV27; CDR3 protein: CASSLSQVRGETQYF; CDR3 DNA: TGTGCCAGCAGTTTATCGCAGGTCAGGGGAGAGACCCAGTACTTC
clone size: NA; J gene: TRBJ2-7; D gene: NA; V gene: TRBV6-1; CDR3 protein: CASSELSPSSSDSYEQYF; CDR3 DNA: TGTGCCAGCAGTGAACTCTCCCCCTCCAGTAGCGACTCCTACGAGCAGTACTTC
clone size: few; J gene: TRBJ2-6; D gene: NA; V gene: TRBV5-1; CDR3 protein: CASSVQSGANVLTF; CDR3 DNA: TGCGCCAGCAGCGTACAATCTGGGGCCAACGTCCTGACTTTC
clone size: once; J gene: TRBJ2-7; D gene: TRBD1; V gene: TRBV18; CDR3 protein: CASLSGQAALEQYF; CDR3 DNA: TGTGCCAGCCTCTCCGGACAGGCCGCGTTGGAGCAGTACTTC
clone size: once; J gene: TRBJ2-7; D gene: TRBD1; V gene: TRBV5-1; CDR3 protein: CASSSGTGSMYEQYF; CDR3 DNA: TGCGCCAGCAGCTCCGGGACAGGGAGTATGTACGAGCAGTACTTC
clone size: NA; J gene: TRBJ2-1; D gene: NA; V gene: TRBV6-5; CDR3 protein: CASSVREYNEQFF; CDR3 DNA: TGTGCCAGCAGTGTTCGAGAATACAATGAGCAGTTCTTC
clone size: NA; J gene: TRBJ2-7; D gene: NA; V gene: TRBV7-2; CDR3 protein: CASSLGFGVRGEQYF; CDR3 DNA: TGTGCCAGCAGCTTAGGGTTTGGAGTACGGGGCGAGCAGTACTTC
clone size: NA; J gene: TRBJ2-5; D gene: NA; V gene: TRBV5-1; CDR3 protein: CASSLAKRAHKETQYF; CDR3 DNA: TGCGCCAGCAGCTTGGCCAAGCGGGCACACAAAGAGACCCAGTACTTC
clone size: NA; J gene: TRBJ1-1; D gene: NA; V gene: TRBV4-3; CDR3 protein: CASSQVLGRSTEAFF; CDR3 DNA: TGCGCCAGCAGCCAAGTGCTGGGGCGCTCCACTGAAGCTTTCTTT
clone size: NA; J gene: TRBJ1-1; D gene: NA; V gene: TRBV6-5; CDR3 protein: CASSYSKTGPVEAFF; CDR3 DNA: TGTGCCAGCAGTTACTCGAAAACAGGACCGGTTGAAGCTTTCTTT
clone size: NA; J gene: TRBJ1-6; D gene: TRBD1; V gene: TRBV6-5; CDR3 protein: CATGRDSYNSPLHF; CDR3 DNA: TGTGCCACCGGGAGGGACAGCTATAATTCACCCCTCCACTTT
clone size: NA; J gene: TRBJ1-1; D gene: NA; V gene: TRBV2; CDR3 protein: CASSVTGNTEAFF; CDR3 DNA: TGTGCCAGCAGTGTCACAGGGAACACTGAAGCTTTCTTT
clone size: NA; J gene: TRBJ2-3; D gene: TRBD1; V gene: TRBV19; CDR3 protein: CASSTPGTGADTQYF; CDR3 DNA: TGTGCCAGTAGTACCCCCGGGACAGGGGCAGATACGCAGTATTTT
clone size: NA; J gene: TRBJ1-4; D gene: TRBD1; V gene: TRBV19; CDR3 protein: CASRGTGAATNEKLFF; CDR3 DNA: TGTGCCAGCCGGGGGACAGGCGCTGCAACTAATGAAAAACTGTTTTTT
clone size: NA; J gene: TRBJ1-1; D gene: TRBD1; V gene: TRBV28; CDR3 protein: CASSRNRGTEAFF; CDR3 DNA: TGTGCCAGCAGCCGTAACAGGGGGACTGAAGCTTTCTTT
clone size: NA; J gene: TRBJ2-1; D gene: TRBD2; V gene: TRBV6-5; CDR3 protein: CASSYEREGLNEQFF; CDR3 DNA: TGTGCCAGCAGTTACGAGCGGGAGGGCCTCAATGAGCAGTTCTTC